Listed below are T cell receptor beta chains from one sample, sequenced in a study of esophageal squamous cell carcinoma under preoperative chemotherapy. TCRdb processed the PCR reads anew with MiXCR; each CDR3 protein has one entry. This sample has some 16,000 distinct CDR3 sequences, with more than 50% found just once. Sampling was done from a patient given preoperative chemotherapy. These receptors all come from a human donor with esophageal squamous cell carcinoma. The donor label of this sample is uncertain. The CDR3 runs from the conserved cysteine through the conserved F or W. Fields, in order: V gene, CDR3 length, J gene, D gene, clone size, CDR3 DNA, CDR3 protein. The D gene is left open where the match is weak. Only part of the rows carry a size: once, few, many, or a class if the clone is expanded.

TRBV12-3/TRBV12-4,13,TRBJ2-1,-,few,TGTGCCAGCAGTTCGATTATTGCGAATGAGCAGTTCTTC,CASSSIIANEQFF
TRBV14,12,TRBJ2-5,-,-,TGTGCCAGCAGCCGCATCGGGGAGACCCAGTACTTC,CASSRIGETQYF
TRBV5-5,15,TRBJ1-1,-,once,TGTGCCAGCAGCTTGACGAGGGCGGGGGGGACTGAAGCTTTCTTT,CASSLTRAGGTEAFF
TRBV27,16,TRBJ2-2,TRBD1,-,TGTGCCAGCAGCCTCACAGGGGCTGCGAACACCGGGGAGCTGTTTTTT,CASSLTGAANTGELFF
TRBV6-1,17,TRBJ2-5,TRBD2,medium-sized,TGTGCCAGCAGTGAGGGACTAGCGGGAGGGGGGCAAGAGACCCAGTACTTC,CASSEGLAGGGQETQYF
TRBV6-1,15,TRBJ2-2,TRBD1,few,TGTGCCAGCAGAACCGGACAGGGGGACACAGGGGCGCAGTTTTTT,CASRTGQGDTGAQFF
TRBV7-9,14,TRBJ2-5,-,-,TGTGCCAGCAGCTTGGTCCAGGCGCAAGAGACCCAGTACTTC,CASSLVQAQETQYF
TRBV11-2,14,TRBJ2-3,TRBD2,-,TGTGCGGGCAGCGGGGCGGGCGACACAGATACGCAGTATTTC,CAGSGAGDTDTQYF
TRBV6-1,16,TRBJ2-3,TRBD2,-,TGTGCCAGCAGGCGCAACCGGGGGGATGGGGCAGATACGCAGTATTTC,CASRRNRGDGADTQYF
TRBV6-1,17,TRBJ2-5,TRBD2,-,TGTGCCAGCAGTGAACTAGCGGGGGGGGGGGACAAAGAGACCCAGTACTTC,CASSELAGGGDKETQYF
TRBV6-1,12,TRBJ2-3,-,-,TGTGCGGGCCGGCGAGCCAAAGACACGCAGTATTTT,CAGRRAKDTQYF
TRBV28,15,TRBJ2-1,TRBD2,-,TGTGCCAGCACTCTAGGTCCTAGCGGGAACAATGAGCAGTTCTTC,CASTLGPSGNNEQFF
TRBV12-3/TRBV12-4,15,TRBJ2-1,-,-,TGTGCCAGCAGTTTGGGCTGGAGTTCCTACAATGAGCAGTTCTTC,CASSLGWSSYNEQFF
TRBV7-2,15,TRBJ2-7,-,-,TGTGCCAGCAGCTGGGGGGTCGGGGGATACAATGAGCAGTACTTC,CASSWGVGGYNEQYF
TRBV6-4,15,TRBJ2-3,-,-,TGTGCCGGGGGTGACGGGGGCGGGAGCAAAGATACGCAGTATTTC,CAGGDGGGSKDTQYF
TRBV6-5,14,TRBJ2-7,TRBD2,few,TGTGCCAGCAGTTACGAGCGGGAGGCCAATGAGCAGTACTTC,CASSYEREANEQYF
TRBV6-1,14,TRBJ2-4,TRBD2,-,TGTGCCAGCGCGAGCGGGGGGGCCAAAGATATTCAGTACTTC,CASASGGAKDIQYF
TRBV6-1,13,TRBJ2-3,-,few,TGTGCCAGCAGTGTGAGCAGCACAGATACGCAGTATTTT,CASSVSSTDTQYF
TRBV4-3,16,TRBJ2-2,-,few,TGCGCCAGCAGCCAAGTCACCACCGCGAACACCGGGGAGCTGTTTTTT,CASSQVTTANTGELFF
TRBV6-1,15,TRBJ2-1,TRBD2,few,TGTGCCAGCACAAGCTCGCTAGCGGGAGACAATGAGCAGTTCTTC,CASTSSLAGDNEQFF
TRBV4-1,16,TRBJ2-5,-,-,TGCGCCAGCAGCCAAGAAAGTAGCTCTCGGACAGAGACCCAGTACTTC,CASSQESSSRTETQYF
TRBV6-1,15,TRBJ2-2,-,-,TGTGCCAGCAGAACCGGGCAGGGGAACACAGAGGAGCAGTTTTTT,CASRTGQGNTEEQFF
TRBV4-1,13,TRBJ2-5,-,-,TGCGCCAGCAGCCGTCTGGGACAAGAGACCCAGTACTTC,CASSRLGQETQYF
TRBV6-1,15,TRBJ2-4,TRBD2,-,TGTGCCAGCAGTGAGGGGCGGGGGGGCCACAATGAGCAGTTATTC,CASSEGRGGHNEQLF
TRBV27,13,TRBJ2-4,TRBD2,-,TGTGGCAGCGGGGGGCGTGGCACAGATACCCAGTACTTC,CGSGGRGTDTQYF
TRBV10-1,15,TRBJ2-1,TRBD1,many,TGCGCCAGCAGTGATCCCGGGACAGGGTTGGGGGAGCAGTTATTC,CASSDPGTGLGEQLF
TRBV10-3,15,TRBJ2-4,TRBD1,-,TGTGCCACGGGGCAAGGGGGCCGGGACCCCGAGACTCAGTACTTC,CATGQGGRDPETQYF
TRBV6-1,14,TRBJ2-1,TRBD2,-,TGTGCCAGCTGGAGCGGGAGGGAAGACAATGAGCAGTTCTTC,CASWSGREDNEQFF
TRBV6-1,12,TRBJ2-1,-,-,TGTGCCAGCAGACGCAACGACAATGAGCAGTTCTTC,CASRRNDNEQFF
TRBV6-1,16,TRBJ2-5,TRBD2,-,TGTGCCAGCAGGGGGGGGATAAAGGGGCACGGGAATGAGCAGTACTTC,CASRGGIKGHGNEQYF
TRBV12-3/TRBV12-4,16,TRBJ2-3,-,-,TGTGCCAGCGGTGGCACTGGGGGGGGCGGCCCAGATACCCAGTATTTC,CASGGTGGGGPDTQYF
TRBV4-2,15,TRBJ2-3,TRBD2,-,TGTGCCAGCAGCCCGGGACTAGCGGATACAGATACGCAGTATTTT,CASSPGLADTDTQYF
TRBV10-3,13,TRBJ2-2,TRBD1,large,TGTGCCATTCAGGGGGATGACACCGGGGAGCTGTTTTTT,CAIQGDDTGELFF
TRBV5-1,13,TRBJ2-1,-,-,TGCGCCAGCAGCTTGACAGGGATGTATGAGCAGTTCTTC,CASSLTGMYEQFF
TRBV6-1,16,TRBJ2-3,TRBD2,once,TGTGCCAGCGGGCGGAACGGGGGGGACGGCGCAGATACGCAGTATTTT,CASGRNGGDGADTQYF
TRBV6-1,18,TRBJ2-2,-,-,TGTGCCAGCAGTGGGAGAGAGGGGGGGCGGGCGAACAACGGGGAGCTGTTTTTT,CASSGREGGRANNGELFF
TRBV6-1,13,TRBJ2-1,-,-,TGTGCCAGCAGTGAAGTCAGCTACAATGAGCAGTTCTTC,CASSEVSYNEQFF
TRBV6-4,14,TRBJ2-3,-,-,TGTGCGGGCAGTGGGGGACGGGGTTCGGAGACGCAGTACTTT,CAGSGGRGSETQYF
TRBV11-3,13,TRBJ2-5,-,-,TGTGCCAGCAGCTTAGATGGCCAAGAGACCCAGTACTTC,CASSLDGQETQYF
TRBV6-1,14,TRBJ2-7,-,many,TGTGCCAGCAGTGAAGTAGGGCTCCGGGCCGAGCAGTACTTC,CASSEVGLRAEQYF
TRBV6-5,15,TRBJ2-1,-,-,TGTGCCAGCAGTTACGGCGGGACTCGGAACAATGAGCAGTTCTTC,CASSYGGTRNNEQFF
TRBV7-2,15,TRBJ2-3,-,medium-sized,TGTGCCAGCAGCTTAGTGGCGGGGAGCACAGATACGCAGTATTTT,CASSLVAGSTDTQYF
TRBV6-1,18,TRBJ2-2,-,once,TGTGCCAGCAGTGAACATCTCCCACTGGTTGTGCGGACCGGGGCGCTGTTTTTT,CASSEHLPLVVRTGALFF
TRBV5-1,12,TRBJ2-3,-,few,TGCGCCAGCAGCTTCGGCGAAGATACGCAGTATTTT,CASSFGEDTQYF